The 10 T cell receptor beta chains presented below share a single source sample, sequenced in a study of shared clonotypes between healthy human individuals. Sequenced by immunoSEQ multiplex PCR; TCRdb stores in-frame clones only, minus some. The data contain some 690,000 clones, about 90% of them singletons. The sequenced sample was memory CD8+ T cells from PBMCs. Subset denoted: CD45RO+ cells pooled with CCR7-negative TemRA cells. The receptors come from a man between 18 and 29 years old in good health. Some clones in this sample may be carry-over from other donors' samples.

This clone has a count of ten or more. The chain is built from TRBV11-3 and TRBJ2-2, with D unclear. This CDR3 contains 13 residues. Germline V gene lookup returns CDR1 SGHNT and CDR2 YENEEA. V was pared by 2 bases and J by 6 bases, with 7 bases between. The CDR3 DNA sequence: TGTGCCAGCAGCTTAAGGGTGTCCGGGGAGCTGTTTTTT. The encoded protein is CASSLRVSGELFF.

This chain uses TRBV9 with TRBJ2-4, with 8 positions matching TRBD2. Per germline, CDR1 SGDLS and CDR2 YYNGEE. V dropped 3 bases and J dropped 5; count of bases not matched to a gene: 4. This CDR3 comprises 14 residues. In DNA, the CDR3 is TGTGCCAGCAGCGCCCGGGGGGGAGAAAACATTCAGTACTTC. Its protein product is CASSARGGENIQYF.

V gene TRBV9 combines with J gene TRBJ2-7, with D possibly being TRBD2 (5 bases). V was trimmed by 0 bases and J by 6 bases, leaving 16 bases between them. The CDR3 sequence is 15 residues long. The germline CDR1 and CDR2 sequences are SGDLS and YYNGEE. CDR3: CASSVGETWLPEQYF. DNA for the CDR3: TGTGCCAGCAGCGTAGGGGAGACCTGGCTTCCCGAGCAGTACTTC.

A single count supports this clone. This rearrangement joins TRBV10-3 to TRBJ2-1; a possible D gene is TRBD2 (5 bases). CDR3 size: 14 residues. V was shortened by 2 bases and J by 5 bases, with 10 bases between the two germline ends. From germline, CDR1 is ENHRY and CDR2 SYGVKD. The CDR3 coding sequence is TGTGCCATCAGTGAGGTGTTAGCGAACAATGAGCAGTTCTTC. Encoded protein: CAISEVLANNEQFF.

The rearrangement links TRBV6-1 to TRBJ2-1; 10 nucleotides align to TRBD2. Trimming removed 1 base from V and 3 bases from J; junction bases left unmatched: 6. Germline CDR1 reads MNHNS; CDR2 reads SASEGT. The CDR3 spans 17 residues. The CDR3 loop reads CASSEEEREGLYNEQFF. The CDR3 nucleotides read TGTGCCAGCAGTGAAGAGGAGCGGGAGGGCCTCTACAATGAGCAGTTCTTC.

This sequence joins TRBV7-9 and TRBJ1-2; the D is unclear. Germline CDR1 is SEHNR and CDR2 is FQNEAQ (reference sequence). Trimming pared 3 bases from V and 5 bases from J, leaving 10 bases between. This CDR3 region has 13 residues. The CDR3 region is CASSFPSGYGYTF. The DNA of the CDR3 is TGTGCCAGCAGCTTCCCCTCGGGGTATGGCTACACCTTC.

The rearrangement links TRBV18 to TRBJ2-7; a weak D match, TRBD1 (5 bases). V shed 6 bases and J shed 6 bases, with 24 bases lying between them. Germline CDR1 KGHSH, CDR2 LQKENI. There are 16 residues in the CDR3. The chain's CDR3 is CASSESETGYWSEQYF. The CDR3 nucleotides read TGTGCCAGCTCTGAATCCGAAACAGGATATTGGAGCGAGCAGTACTTC.

This clone was detected once. The chain recombines TRBV7-3 with TRBJ2-2; 10 bases line up with TRBD1. Germline V CDR1 and CDR2: SGHTA, FQGTGA. The V gene end was trimmed by 6 bases and the J gene end by 5 bases; junction bases not matched to a gene: 9. The length of the CDR3 is 16 residues. This CDR3 reads CASSYIGTGATGELFF. CDR3 nucleotides: TGTGCCAGCAGTTATATAGGGACAGGGGCTACCGGGGAGCTGTTTTTT.

The rearrangement joins TRBV9 to TRBJ1-2; 9 nucleotides match TRBD1. The V gene end was trimmed by 1 base and the J gene end by 7 bases; junction bases not matched to a gene: 8. The CDR3 has 15 residues. The germline CDR1 and CDR2 sequences are SGDLS and YYNGEE. The chain's CDR3 is CASSVYVTGGSGYTF. DNA for the CDR3: TGTGCCAGCAGCGTATATGTGACAGGGGGTAGTGGCTACACCTTC.

J is TRBJ2-7 and V is TRBV15; D gene uncertain. The length of the CDR3 is 13 residues. CDR1 is LNHNV and CDR2 is YYDKDF in the germline V gene (reference sequence). The V end was cut by 2 bases, the J end by 3 bases, with 8 bases between. Here the CDR3 reads CATSRKFDYEQYF. The CDR3 DNA follows: TGTGCCACCAGCAGAAAGTTCGACTACGAGCAGTACTTC.